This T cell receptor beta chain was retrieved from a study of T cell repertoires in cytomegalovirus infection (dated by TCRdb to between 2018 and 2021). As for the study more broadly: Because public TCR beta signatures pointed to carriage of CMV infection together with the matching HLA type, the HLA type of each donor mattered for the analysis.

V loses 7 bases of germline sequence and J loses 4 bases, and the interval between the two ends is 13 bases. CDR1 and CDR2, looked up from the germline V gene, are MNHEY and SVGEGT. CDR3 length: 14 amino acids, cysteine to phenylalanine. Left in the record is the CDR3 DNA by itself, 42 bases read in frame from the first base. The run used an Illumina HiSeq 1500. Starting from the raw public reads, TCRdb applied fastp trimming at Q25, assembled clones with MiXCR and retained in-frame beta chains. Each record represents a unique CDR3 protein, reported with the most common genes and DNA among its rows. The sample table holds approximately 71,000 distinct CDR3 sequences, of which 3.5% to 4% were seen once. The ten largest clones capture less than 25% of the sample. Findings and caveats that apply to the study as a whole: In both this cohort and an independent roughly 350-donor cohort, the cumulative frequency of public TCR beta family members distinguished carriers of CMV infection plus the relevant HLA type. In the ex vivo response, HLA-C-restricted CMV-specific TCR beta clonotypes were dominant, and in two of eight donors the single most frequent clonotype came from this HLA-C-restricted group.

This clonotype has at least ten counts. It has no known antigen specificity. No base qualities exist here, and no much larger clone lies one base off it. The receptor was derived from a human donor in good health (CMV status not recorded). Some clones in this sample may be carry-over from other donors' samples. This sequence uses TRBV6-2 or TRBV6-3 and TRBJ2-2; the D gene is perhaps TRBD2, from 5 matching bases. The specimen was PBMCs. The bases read TGTGCCAGCAAACCGCGGGTGGTCACCGGGGAGCTGTTTTTT. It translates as CASKPRVVTGELFF.